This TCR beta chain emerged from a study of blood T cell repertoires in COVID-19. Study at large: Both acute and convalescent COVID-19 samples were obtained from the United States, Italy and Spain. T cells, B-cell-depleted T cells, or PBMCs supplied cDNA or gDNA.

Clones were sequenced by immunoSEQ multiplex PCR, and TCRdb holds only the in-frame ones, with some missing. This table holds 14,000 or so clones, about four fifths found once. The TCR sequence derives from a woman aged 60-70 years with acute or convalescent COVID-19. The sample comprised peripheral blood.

Here the CDR3 reads CASSLGHGDTEAFF. CDR3 DNA sequence: TGTGCCAGCAGCCTGGGACATGGGGACACTGAAGCTTTCTTT. This chain uses TRBV11-3 with TRBJ1-1, with D perhaps matching TRBD1 (6 bases). This CDR3 region has 14 residues. The germline gives CDR1 SGHNT, CDR2 YENEEA. The V gene lost 5 bases and the J gene lost 3 bases, with 13 bases spanning the gap. The variable domain in full, completed from reference TRBV11-3 and TRBJ1-1, reads EAGVVQSPRYKIIEKKQPVAFWCNPISGHNTLYWYLQNLGQGPELLIRYENEEAVDDSQLPKDRFSAERLKGVDSTLKIQPAELGDSAVYLCASSLGHGDTEAFFGQGTRLTVV.